These 15 T cell receptor beta chains were sequenced from one sample in a study of OX40 agonist ivuxolimab in advanced cancers. This table comes from immunoSEQ multiplex PCR, and its TCRdb copy is limited to in-frame clones, with some not included. Counted here are about 60,000 clones, about nine tenths occurring once; the ten biggest clones make up 25%. Sequencing was performed on CD4+ or CD8+ T cells sorted from blood, taken in a trial of the OX40 agonist ivuxolimab. The receptors shown here come from an adult with an advanced solid tumor such as melanoma, head and neck, liver or kidney cancer.

The CDR3 bases are TGCGCCAGCAGCTTGGCGGTCAGTTTCACCGGGGAGCTGTTTTTT. Amino acids: CASSLAVSFTGELFF. The chain employs TRBV5-1 and TRBJ2-2; D remains ambiguous. The CDR3 sequence is 15 residues long. Trimming left V 0 bases short and J 4 bases short, with 10 bases between. The germline CDR1 and CDR2 sequences are SGHRS and YFSETQ.

About this clone itself: At one end, the junction sequence differs from germline, possibly due to a read error. The gene calls are TRBV28 and TRBJ1-2; D is possibly TRBD1 (5 bases). Germline V gives CDR1 MDHEN, CDR2 SYDVKM. The CDR3 extends over 14 amino acids. The CDR3: CASSSQDKLYDYTF. Here the CDR3 DNA reads TGTGCCAGCAGTTCCCAGGACAAGCTGTATGACTACACCTTC.

The V and J genes are TRBV21-1 and TRBJ2-4; TRBD1, the table's D call, was not compared with the DNA. TRBV21-1 is listed as a pseudogene. The CDR3 extends over 16 amino acids. CDR3 bases: TGTGCCAGCAGCAATTTTCTGGGGAATGTTCGTCCAAGGGGGTACTTC. It encodes CASSNFLGNVRPRGYF.

The chain uses TRBV7-3 and TRBJ2-1, with TRBD2 as a possible D gene (6 bases). Trimming removed 2 bases at V and 7 bases at J, with 12 bases between. CDR3 size: 14 residues. The germline V gene encodes CDR1 SGHTA and CDR2 FQGTGA. As DNA, the CDR3 is TGTGCCAGCAGCTTAGGGGGGAATAGGAATGAGCAGTTCTTC. Translation gives CASSLGGNRNEQFF.

V and J are TRBV30 and TRBJ2-2, with D possibly being TRBD1 (6 bases). CDR3 size: 14 residues. V lost 4 bases and J lost 5, with 14 bases in between. CDR1 and CDR2 from the germline V gene are GTSNPN and SVGIG (reference sequence). The CDR3 coding sequence is TGTGCCTGGACAGGGGCCGTCGGGACCGGGGAGCTGTTTTTT. Its protein product is CAWTGAVGTGELFF. Filled out from reference TRBV30 and TRBJ2-2, the complete variable domain reads SQTIHQWPATLVQPVGSPLSLECTVEGTSNPNLYWYRQAAGRGLQLLFYSVGIGQISSEVPQNLSASRPQDRQFILSSKKLLLSDSGFYLCAWTGAVGTGELFFGEGSRLTVL.

The rearrangement links TRBV4-2 to TRBJ2-5, with D hard to call. The V gene's germline CDR1 is LGHNA and CDR2 YNFKEQ. Trimming pared 1 base from V and 5 bases from J, leaving 2 bases between. The CDR3 sequence is 11 residues long. The CDR3 reads CASSQAETQYF. The CDR3 bases are TGTGCCAGCAGCCAAGCCGAGACCCAGTACTTC.

The J gene is TRBJ2-7, the V gene TRBV2; 8 bases agree with TRBD2. V trimming: 4 bases; J trimming: 6 bases; junction bases outside the gene matches: 17. Germline V gene lookup returns CDR1 SNHLY and CDR2 FYNNEI. The CDR3 is 17 amino acids. Written as DNA, the CDR3 is TGTGCCAGCAGTGTTTCGACGGGGGGGCGCGGGAGTGGCGAGCAGTACTTC. Residues: CASSVSTGGRGSGEQYF.

This chain connects TRBV7-9 to TRBJ1-2; D is uncertain. The CDR3 loop spans 14 amino acids. Germline V lookup: CDR1 SEHNR, CDR2 FQNEAQ (reference sequence). Trimming left V 0 bases short and J 5 bases short, with 10 bases between. The chain's CDR3 is CASSLASAVYGYTF. As DNA, the CDR3 is TGTGCCAGCAGCTTAGCTTCAGCCGTTTATGGCTACACCTTC.

The chain uses TRBV29-1 and TRBJ2-7, with 9 bases aligning to TRBD2. In germline, CDR1 is SQVTM, CDR2 ANQGSEA. The CDR3 extends over 14 amino acids. V trimming: 6 bases; J trimming: 6 bases; junction bases outside the gene matches: 12. In DNA, the CDR3 is TGCAGCGTGGCCGGGACTAGCAACTTACGCGAGCAGTACTTC. Translated: CSVAGTSNLREQYF.

This clone has just a few counts. The rearrangement links TRBV30 to TRBJ1-1; no firm D call. The V end was cut by 0 bases, the J end by 4 bases, with 12 bases between. Germline CDR1 is GTSNPN and CDR2 is SVGIG (reference sequence). The CDR3 sequence is 14 residues long. The CDR3 region is CAWSVNRLFTEAFF. CDR3 coding DNA: TGTGCCTGGAGTGTCAATCGTTTGTTCACTGAAGCTTTCTTT.

This chain joins TRBV5-6 and TRBJ2-3; D possibly corresponds to TRBD1 (6 bases). Trimming removed 1 base at V and 3 bases at J, with 15 bases between. CDR1 and CDR2 (germline): SGHDT, YYEEEE. CDR3 length equals 16 residues. The CDR3 reads CASSLRQAHRTDTQYF. CDR3 DNA: TGTGCCAGCAGCTTGAGACAGGCCCATCGGACAGATACGCAGTATTTT.

This chain links TRBV28 with TRBJ2-3, with TRBD2 as a possible D gene (5 bases). Trimming shortened V by 4 bases and J by 1 base, and 15 bases separated the two germline ends. The CDR3 loop spans 16 amino acids. Germline CDR1 MDHEN, CDR2 SYDVKM. DNA of the CDR3: TGTGCCAGCAGTTCCCTAGGGAGTCCTGGCACAGATACGCAGTATTTT. Translation gives CASSSLGSPGTDTQYF.

This chain links TRBV7-9 with TRBJ2-7; D remains unclear. This CDR3 is 12 amino acids long. The germline CDR1 and CDR2 sequences are SEHNR and FQNEAQ (reference sequence). Trimming pared 2 bases from V and 4 bases from J, leaving 6 bases between. The CDR3 reads CASSLIPYEQYF. The CDR3 coding sequence is TGTGCCAGCAGCTTAATCCCATACGAGCAGTACTTC.

For this clone: A junction end diverges from the germline sequence, so it may reflect a read error. This sample includes further DNA sequences coding for the same CDR3. The chain carries TRBV11-2 and TRBJ2-7; 8 bases agree with TRBD2. CDR3 length equals 13 residues. Germline values: CDR1 SGHAT, CDR2 FQNNGV. CDR3 amino acids: CASSLGTSYEQYF. The CDR3 DNA sequence: TGTGCCAGCAGCTTAGGGACTAGCTACGAGCAGTACTTT.

About this clone itself: One junction end disagrees with the germline gene, perhaps due to a read error. CDR3: CASSFEGTAFF. The CDR3 DNA is TGTGCCAGCAGCTTTGAGGGGACAGCGTTCTTC. The chain employs TRBV7-9 and TRBJ2-7; TRBD1 agrees at 7 bases. This CDR3 spans 11 amino acids. Germline CDR1 SEHNR, CDR2 FQNEAQ (reference sequence).